The TCR beta chain described here comes from a study of cytomegalovirus exposure and HLA in healthy donors (dated 2017 in TCRdb). Context from the whole study: According to a later analysis, the approximately 120 validation repertoires were produced on the same platform as the 600 to 850 repertoires of the first cohort. To predict cytomegalovirus infection status, the study combined high-throughput TCR immunosequencing, statistical association of individual TCRs with disease status, and machine learning. The aim of the study was to test whether cataloging public T cell receptors could identify signatures of past pathogen exposure. A separate validation cohort of 100 to 150 different subjects was used in addition to the 666-subject first cohort. Points the paper makes about the study in general: In the study, some 180 TCR beta chains were listed as associated with cytomegalovirus. Across donors, most TCR sequences were observed very rarely, whereas some public TCRs were present in many individuals. Subsequent analysis determined that TCRs grouped into clusters in the first cohort also showed a tendency toward co-occurrence across the 120 or so validation repertoires, and approximately 93% of cluster scores exceeded 0. According to the authors, the approach could potentially be generalized to other disease states and immunological phenotypes. In vitro tests confirmed that a few of the cytomegalovirus-associated TCR beta chains recognize cytomegalovirus antigens. The classifier was reported to diagnose cytomegalovirus status with high specificity and sensitivity in both the original cohort and the validation cohort. A later analysis lacked HLA typing for the validation cohort, so it scored co-occurrence in that cohort across all 110 or so repertoires.

Including cysteine and phenylalanine, the CDR3 has 14 amino acids. Of the read, only the CDR3 DNA is kept; its 42 bases are in frame from base 1. CDR1 and CDR2 are drawn from the germline V gene: ENHRY, SYGVKD. Trimming takes 6 bases from V and 2 bases from J, and the germline ends sit 12 bases apart. The library relied on the immunoSEQ multiplex PCR assay. The original pipeline was this. A statistical classification framework was built to diagnose cytomegalovirus status from the catalog of TCR beta chain sequences. TCRdb stores this immuneACCESS table with in-frame sequences only. Part of the clones is absent; in the studies checked, under half of the shortfall reflects unresolved V genes, and no reason is known for the rest. V and J calls and clone size are copied from that table; D and trimming were computed from the DNA. The sample has about 56,000 clones on record, 93% of them singletons. The ten largest clonotypes hold more than 1.5% of the sample.

This clone was recorded a few times. Its antigen is unknown. Base qualities are missing; no much larger clone stands one base away. Donors formed part of the validation cohort, which comprised over a hundred subjects and was distinct from the first cohort of 666 subjects. The clonotype comes from a young woman in good health and CMV-seropositive. Sequencing used PBMCs. The chain links TRBV10-3 with TRBJ2-3; the D gene is perhaps TRBD2, from 5 matching bases. The CDR3 region reads CAISWYGNTDTQYF. The DNA is as follows: TGTGCCATCAGCTGGTACGGGAACACAGATACGCAGTATTTT.